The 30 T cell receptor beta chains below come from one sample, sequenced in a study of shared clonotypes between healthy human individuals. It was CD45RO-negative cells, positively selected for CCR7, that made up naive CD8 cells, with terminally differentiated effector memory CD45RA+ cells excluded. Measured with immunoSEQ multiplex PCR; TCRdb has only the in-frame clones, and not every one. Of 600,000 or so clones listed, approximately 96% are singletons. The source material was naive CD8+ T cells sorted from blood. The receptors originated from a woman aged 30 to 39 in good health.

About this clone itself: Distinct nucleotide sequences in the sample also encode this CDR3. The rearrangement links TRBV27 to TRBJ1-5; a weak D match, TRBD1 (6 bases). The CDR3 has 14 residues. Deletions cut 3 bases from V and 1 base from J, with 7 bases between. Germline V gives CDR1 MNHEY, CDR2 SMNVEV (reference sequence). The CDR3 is CASSLQGSNQPQHF. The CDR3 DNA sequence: TGTGCCAGCAGTTTGCAGGGGAGCAATCAGCCCCAGCATTTT.

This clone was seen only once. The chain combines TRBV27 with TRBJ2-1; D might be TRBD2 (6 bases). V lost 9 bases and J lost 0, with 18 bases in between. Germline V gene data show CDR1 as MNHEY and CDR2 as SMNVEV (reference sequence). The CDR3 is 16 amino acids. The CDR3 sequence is CASTPPGLFSYNEQFF. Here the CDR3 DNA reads TGTGCCAGTACCCCTCCCGGACTATTCTCCTACAATGAGCAGTTCTTC.

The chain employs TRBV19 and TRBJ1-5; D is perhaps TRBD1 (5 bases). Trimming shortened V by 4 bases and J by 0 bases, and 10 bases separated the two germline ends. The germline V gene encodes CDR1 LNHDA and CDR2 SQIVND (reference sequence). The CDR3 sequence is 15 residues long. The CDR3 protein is CASSTRDASNQPQHF. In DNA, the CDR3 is TGTGCCAGTAGTACCCGGGACGCTAGCAATCAGCCCCAGCATTTT. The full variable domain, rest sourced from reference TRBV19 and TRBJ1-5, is DGGITQSPKYLFRKEGQNVTLSCEQNLNHDAMYWYRQDPGQGLRLIYYSQIVNDFQKGDIAEGYSVSREKKESFPLTVTSAQKNPTAFYLCASSTRDASNQPQHFGDGTRLSIL.

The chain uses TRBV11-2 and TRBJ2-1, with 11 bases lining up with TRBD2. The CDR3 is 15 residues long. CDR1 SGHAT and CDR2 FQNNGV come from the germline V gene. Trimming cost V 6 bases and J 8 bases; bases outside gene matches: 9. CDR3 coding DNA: TGTGCCAGCAGATTTACTAGCGGGAGCCCGGATGAGCAGTTCTTC. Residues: CASRFTSGSPDEQFF.

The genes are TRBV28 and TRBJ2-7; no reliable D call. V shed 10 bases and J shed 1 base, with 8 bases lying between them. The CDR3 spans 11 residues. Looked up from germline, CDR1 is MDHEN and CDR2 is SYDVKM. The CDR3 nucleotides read TGTGCCACCACAACTTCCTACGAGCAGTACTTC. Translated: CATTTSYEQYF.

The DNA of the CDR3 is TGTGCCAGCAGTCCCGGACTAGCGGTTAGAACCGGGGAGCTGTTTTTT. Residues: CASSPGLAVRTGELFF. The chain is built from TRBV27 and TRBJ2-2; the match to TRBD2 covers 10 bases. This CDR3 spans 16 amino acids. Germline CDR1 is MNHEY and CDR2 is SMNVEV (reference sequence). V lost 5 bases, J lost 5 bases, and 8 bases stayed unmatched.

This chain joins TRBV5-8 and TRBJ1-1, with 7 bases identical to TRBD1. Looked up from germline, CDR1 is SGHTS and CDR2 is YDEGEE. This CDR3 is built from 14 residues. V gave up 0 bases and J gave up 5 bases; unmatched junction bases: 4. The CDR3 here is CASSLGQGRTEAFF. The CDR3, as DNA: TGTGCCAGCAGCTTGGGACAGGGAAGGACTGAAGCTTTCTTT.

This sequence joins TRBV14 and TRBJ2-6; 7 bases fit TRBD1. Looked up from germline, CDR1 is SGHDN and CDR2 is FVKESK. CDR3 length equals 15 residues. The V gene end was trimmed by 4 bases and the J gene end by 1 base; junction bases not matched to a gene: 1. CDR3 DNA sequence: TGTGCCAGCAGCCGACAGGGATCTGGGGCCAACGTCCTGACTTTC. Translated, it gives CASSRQGSGANVLTF.

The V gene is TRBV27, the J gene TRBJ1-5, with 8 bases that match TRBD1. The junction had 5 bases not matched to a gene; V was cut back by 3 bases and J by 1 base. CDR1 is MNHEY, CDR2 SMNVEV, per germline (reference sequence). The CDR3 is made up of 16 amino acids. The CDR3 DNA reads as TGTGCCAGCAGTTTCTGGACAGGGTCGAGCAATCAGCCCCAGCATTTT. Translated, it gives CASSFWTGSSNQPQHF.

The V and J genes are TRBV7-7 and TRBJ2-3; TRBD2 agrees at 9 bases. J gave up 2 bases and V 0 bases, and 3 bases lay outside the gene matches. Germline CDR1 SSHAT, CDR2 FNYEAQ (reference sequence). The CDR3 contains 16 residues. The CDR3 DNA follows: TGTGCCAGCAGCTTAGCTGCGGGAGGGCCCACAGATACGCAGTATTTT. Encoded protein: CASSLAAGGPTDTQYF.

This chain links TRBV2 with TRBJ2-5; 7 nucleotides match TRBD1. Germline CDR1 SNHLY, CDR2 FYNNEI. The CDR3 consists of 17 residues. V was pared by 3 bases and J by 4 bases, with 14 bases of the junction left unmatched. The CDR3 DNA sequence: TGTGCCAGCAGTGAGGGCGACAGGGCACAATGGAGAGAGACCCAGTACTTC. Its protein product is CASSEGDRAQWRETQYF. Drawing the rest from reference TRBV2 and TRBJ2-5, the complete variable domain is EPEVTQTPSHQVTQMGQEVILRCVPISNHLYFYWYRQILGQKVEFLVSFYNNEISEKSEIFDDQFSVERPDGSNFTLKIRSTKLEDSAMYFCASSEGDRAQWRETQYFGPGTRLLVL.

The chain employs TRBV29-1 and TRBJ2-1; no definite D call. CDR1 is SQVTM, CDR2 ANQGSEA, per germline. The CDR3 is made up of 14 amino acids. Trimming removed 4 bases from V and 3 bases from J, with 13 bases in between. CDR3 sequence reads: CSVVARSIYNEQFF. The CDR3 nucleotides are TGCAGCGTTGTAGCCAGGTCCATCTACAATGAGCAGTTCTTC.

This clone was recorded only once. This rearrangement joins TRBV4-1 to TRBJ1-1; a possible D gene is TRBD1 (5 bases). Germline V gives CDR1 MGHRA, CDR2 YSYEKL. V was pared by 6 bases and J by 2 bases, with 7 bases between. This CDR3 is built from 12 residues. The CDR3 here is CASRGGNTEAFF. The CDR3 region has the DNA TGCGCCAGCAGGGGGGGAAACACTGAAGCTTTCTTT.

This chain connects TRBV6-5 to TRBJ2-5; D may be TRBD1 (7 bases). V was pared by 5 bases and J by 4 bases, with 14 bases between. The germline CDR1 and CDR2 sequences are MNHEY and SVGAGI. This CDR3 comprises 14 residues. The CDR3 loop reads CASSLQGGGETQYF. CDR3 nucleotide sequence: TGTGCCAGCAGTCTTCAGGGGGGAGGAGAGACCCAGTACTTC.

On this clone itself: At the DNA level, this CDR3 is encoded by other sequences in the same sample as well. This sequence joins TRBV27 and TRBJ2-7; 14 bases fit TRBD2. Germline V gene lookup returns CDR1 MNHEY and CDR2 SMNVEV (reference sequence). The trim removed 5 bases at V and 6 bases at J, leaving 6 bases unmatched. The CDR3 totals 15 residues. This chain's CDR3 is CASSPGTSGRSEQYF. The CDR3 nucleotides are TGTGCCAGCAGTCCCGGGACTAGCGGGAGATCCGAGCAGTACTTC.

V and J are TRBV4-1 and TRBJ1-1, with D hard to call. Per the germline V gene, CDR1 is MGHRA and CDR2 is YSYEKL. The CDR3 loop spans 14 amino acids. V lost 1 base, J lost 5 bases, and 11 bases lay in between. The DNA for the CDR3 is TGCGCCAGCAGCCAAGGAAGTGTAAGAACTGAAGCTTTCTTT. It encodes CASSQGSVRTEAFF.

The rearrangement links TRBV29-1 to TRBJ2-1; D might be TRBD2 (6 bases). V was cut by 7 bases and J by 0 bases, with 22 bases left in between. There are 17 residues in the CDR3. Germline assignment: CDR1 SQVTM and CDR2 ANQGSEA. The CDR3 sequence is CSADGDSRKSSYNEQFF. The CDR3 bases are TGCAGCGCTGACGGGGACTCGCGGAAGAGCTCCTACAATGAGCAGTTCTTC.

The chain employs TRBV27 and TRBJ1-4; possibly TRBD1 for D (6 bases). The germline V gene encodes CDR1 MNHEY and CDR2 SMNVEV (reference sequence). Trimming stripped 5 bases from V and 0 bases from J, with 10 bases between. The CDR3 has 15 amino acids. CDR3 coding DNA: TGTGCCAGCAGTCCAGGACAGTCAACTAATGAAAAACTGTTTTTT. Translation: CASSPGQSTNEKLFF.

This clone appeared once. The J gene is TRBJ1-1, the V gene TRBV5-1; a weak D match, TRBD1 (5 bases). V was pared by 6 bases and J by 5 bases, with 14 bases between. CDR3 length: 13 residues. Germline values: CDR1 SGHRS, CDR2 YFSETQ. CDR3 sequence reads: CASKGMWGTEAFF. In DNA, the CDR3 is TGCGCCAGCAAAGGGATGTGGGGGACTGAAGCTTTCTTT.

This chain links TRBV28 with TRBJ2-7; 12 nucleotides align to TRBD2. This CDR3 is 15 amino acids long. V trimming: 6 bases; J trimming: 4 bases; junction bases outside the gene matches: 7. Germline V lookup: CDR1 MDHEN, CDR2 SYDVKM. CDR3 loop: CASSKTSGSLYEQYF. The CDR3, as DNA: TGTGCCAGCAGCAAGACTAGCGGGAGTTTATACGAGCAGTACTTC. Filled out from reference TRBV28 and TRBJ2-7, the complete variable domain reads DVKVTQSSRYLVKRTGEKVFLECVQDMDHENMFWYRQDPGLGLRLIYFSYDVKMKEKGDIPEGYSVSREKKERFSLILESASTNQTSMYLCASSKTSGSLYEQYFGPGTRLTVT.

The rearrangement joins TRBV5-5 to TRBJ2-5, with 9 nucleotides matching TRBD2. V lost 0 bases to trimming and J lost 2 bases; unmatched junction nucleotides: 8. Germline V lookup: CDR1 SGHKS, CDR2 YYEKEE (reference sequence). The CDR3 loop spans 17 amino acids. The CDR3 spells CASSLGPGLAQQETQYF. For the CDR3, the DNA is TGTGCCAGCAGCTTGGGGCCGGGACTAGCACAGCAAGAGACCCAGTACTTC.

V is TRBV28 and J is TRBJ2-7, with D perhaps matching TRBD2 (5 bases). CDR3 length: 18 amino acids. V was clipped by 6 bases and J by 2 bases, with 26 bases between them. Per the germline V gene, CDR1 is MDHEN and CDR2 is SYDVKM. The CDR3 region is CASSPYNGIMAKTYEQYF. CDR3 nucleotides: TGTGCCAGCAGCCCTTATAACGGGATAATGGCGAAAACCTACGAGCAGTACTTC.

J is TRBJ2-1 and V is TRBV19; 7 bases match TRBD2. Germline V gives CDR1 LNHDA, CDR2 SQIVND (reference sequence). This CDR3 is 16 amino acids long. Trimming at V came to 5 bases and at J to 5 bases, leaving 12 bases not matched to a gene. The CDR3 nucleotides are TGTGCCAGTAGTCATAGGGACGGGAGGACCAACAATGAGCAGTTCTTC. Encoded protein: CASSHRDGRTNNEQFF. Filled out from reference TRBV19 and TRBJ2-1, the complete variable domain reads DGGITQSPKYLFRKEGQNVTLSCEQNLNHDAMYWYRQDPGQGLRLIYYSQIVNDFQKGDIAEGYSVSREKKESFPLTVTSAQKNPTAFYLCASSHRDGRTNNEQFFGPGTRLTVL.

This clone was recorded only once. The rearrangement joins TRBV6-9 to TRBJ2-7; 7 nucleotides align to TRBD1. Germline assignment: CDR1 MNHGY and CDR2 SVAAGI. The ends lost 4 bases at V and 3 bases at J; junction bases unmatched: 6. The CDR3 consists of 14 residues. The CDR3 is CASSSRDRRYEQYF. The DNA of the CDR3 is TGTGCCAGCAGTTCCCGGGACAGACGCTACGAGCAGTACTTC.

The CDR3 region is CASNGGRGIYGYTF. The CDR3 DNA sequence: TGTGCCAGCAACGGCGGCAGGGGAATTTATGGCTACACCTTC. This chain links TRBV5-6 with TRBJ1-2; possible D gene TRBD1, 6 bases. The germline gives CDR1 SGHDT, CDR2 YYEEEE. Between the trimmed V and J ends, which lost 6 bases and 5 bases, there was a span of 17 bases. The CDR3 sequence is 14 residues long.

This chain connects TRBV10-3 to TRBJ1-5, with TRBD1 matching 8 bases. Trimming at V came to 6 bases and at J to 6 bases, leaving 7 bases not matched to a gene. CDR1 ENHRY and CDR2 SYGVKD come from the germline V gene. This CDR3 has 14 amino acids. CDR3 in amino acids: CAISETGTGQPQHF. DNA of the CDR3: TGTGCCATCAGCGAAACAGGGACAGGTCAGCCCCAGCATTTT.

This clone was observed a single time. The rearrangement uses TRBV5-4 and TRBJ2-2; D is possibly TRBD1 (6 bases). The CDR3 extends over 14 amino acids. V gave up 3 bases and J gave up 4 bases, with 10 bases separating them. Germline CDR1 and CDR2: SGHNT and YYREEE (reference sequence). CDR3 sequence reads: CASSSTGPTGELFF. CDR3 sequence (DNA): TGTGCCAGCAGCTCCACAGGGCCCACCGGGGAGCTGTTTTTT.

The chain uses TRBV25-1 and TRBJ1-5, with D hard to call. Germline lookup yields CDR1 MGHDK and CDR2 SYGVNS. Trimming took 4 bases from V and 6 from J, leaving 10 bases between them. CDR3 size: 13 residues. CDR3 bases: TGTGCCAGCAGTGGGGGTCTTGCTCAGCCCCAGCATTTT. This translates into CASSGGLAQPQHF.

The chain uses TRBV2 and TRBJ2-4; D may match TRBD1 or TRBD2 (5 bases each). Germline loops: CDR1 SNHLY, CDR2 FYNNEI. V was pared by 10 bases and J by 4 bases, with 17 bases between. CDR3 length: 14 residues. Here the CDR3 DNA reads TGTGCCACCCGTCCCGGGACCGATAAAAACATTCAGTACTTC. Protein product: CATRPGTDKNIQYF.

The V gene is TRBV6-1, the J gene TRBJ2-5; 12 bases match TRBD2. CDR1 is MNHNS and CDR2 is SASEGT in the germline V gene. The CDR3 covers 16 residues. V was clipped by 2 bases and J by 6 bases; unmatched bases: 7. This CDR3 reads CASSELRLAGAKTQYF. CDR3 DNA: TGTGCCAGCAGTGAACTTAGACTAGCGGGAGCGAAGACCCAGTACTTC.